This TCR beta chain was obtained from a study of cytomegalovirus exposure and HLA in healthy donors. General study findings and limits: Among TCR beta chains of equal frequency, HLA-associated ones were more clonally expanded in a later analysis. A few CMV-associated chains proved CMV antigen-specific in vitro. TRBV6-2, TRBV6-3 and some other V segments were unresolvable in 87-base-pair reads.

Amplification used 60 Vbeta primers and 13 Jbeta primers. Repertoires were generated with immunoSEQ multiplex PCR, while TCRdb's copy carries only in-frame clones and drops some. The sample includes about 120,000 clones, about 75% of them seen just once. When sampled, the donors appeared nominally healthy, though they likely had unrecorded immune exposures. In the case of this clone: Its target is not known.

CDR3 length: 17 amino acids. Trimming cost V 5 bases and J 4 bases; bases outside gene matches: 13. CDR1 SNHLY and CDR2 FYNNEI come from the germline V gene. Input material: PBMCs. V and J are TRBV2 and TRBJ2-1; the match to TRBD1 covers 8 bases. The sequence came from a man aged 55 to 70 in good health and CMV-seropositive. The CDR3 region is CASSRDRDRRVYNEQFF. DNA of the CDR3: TGTGCCAGCAGTCGCGATAGGGACAGGAGAGTATACAATGAGCAGTTCTTC.